The 24 T cell receptor beta chains in this list originate from one sample, sequenced in a study of blood T cell repertoires in COVID-19. TCRdb's table, derived via immunoSEQ multiplex PCR, lists solely in-frame clones and lacks some. The data contain fewer than 300,000 clones, approximately 88% of them singletons. Sample: peripheral blood. The receptor source for this set is a young woman with acute or convalescent COVID-19.

This clone has just a few counts. The V and J genes are TRBV19 and TRBJ2-2, with 7 bases fitting TRBD2. CDR3 length equals 14 residues. CDR1 is LNHDA, CDR2 SQIVND, per germline (reference sequence). The J segment lost 4 bases and the V segment lost 4 bases, leaving 3 bases of the junction unmatched. Here the CDR3 DNA reads TGTGCCAGTAGTAGCGGGAGCGGCACCGGGGAGCTGTTTTTT. Its protein is CASSSGSGTGELFF.

Concerning this clone: Other DNA sequences from this sample encode an identical CDR3 as well. This chain uses TRBV27 with TRBJ1-1; the D is unclear. CDR3 length: 11 residues. Germline V gene sequence: CDR1 MNHEY, CDR2 SMNVEV (reference sequence). V was trimmed by 5 bases and J by 4 bases, leaving 5 bases between them. CDR3 region: CASSRGTEAFF. The CDR3 DNA reads TGTGCCAGCAGTCGGGGCACTGAAGCTTTCTTT.

The J gene is TRBJ1-5, the V gene TRBV29-1; 9 positions match TRBD1. Germline values: CDR1 SQVTM, CDR2 ANQGSEA. This CDR3 contains 14 residues. V lost 6 bases and J lost 1; bases outside the gene matches: 4. CDR3 residues: CSVQGQGSNQPQHF. For the CDR3, the DNA is TGCAGCGTACAAGGACAGGGGAGCAATCAGCCCCAGCATTTT.

V is TRBV19 and J is TRBJ1-4; TRBD1 matches 7 bases. This CDR3 is built from 15 residues. CDR1 LNHDA and CDR2 SQIVND come from the germline V gene (reference sequence). V dropped 0 bases and J dropped 7; count of bases not matched to a gene: 5. The CDR3 DNA reads as TGTGCCAGTAGTATAGATCTGGCAGGGGGTGAAAAACTGTTTTTT. Protein product: CASSIDLAGGEKLFF.

The genes are TRBV18 and TRBJ1-5; a weak D match, TRBD1 (6 bases). Looked up from germline, CDR1 is KGHSH and CDR2 is LQKENI. The V and J ends lost 0 bases and 2 bases respectively, with 11 bases between them. This CDR3 region has 16 residues. CDR3 sequence: CASSPPGQGGNQPQHF. CDR3 in DNA: TGTGCCAGCTCACCACCGGGACAAGGGGGCAATCAGCCCCAGCATTTT.

The sample holds one count of this clone. V is TRBV2 and J is TRBJ2-1; TRBD2 agrees at 9 bases. Germline V lookup: CDR1 SNHLY, CDR2 FYNNEI. This CDR3 contains 12 residues. V gave up 8 bases and J gave up 7 bases; unmatched junction bases: 3. DNA for the CDR3: TGTGCCAGCCGCGGGAGGGGGAATGAGCAGTTCTTC. This gives the protein CASRGRGNEQFF.

V gene TRBV9 combines with J gene TRBJ2-7, with 11 bases that match TRBD1. The V gene's germline CDR1 is SGDLS and CDR2 YYNGEE. J was trimmed by 0 bases and V by 4 bases; bases with no gene match: 3. This CDR3 comprises 15 residues. CDR3: CASSLGTGGSYEQYF. In DNA form, the CDR3 reads TGTGCCAGCAGCCTCGGGACAGGGGGCTCCTACGAGCAGTACTTC.

The gene calls are TRBV6-5 and TRBJ2-1, with 7 positions matching TRBD2. The CDR3 runs to 15 residues. J gave up 4 bases and V 6 bases, and 9 bases lay outside the gene matches. Germline V gene lookup returns CDR1 MNHEY and CDR2 SVGAGI. The CDR3, as DNA: TGTGCCAGCAGGCAAACTGGCGGGGGATACAATGAGCAGTTCTTC. Translated, it gives CASRQTGGGYNEQFF.

V and J are TRBV19 and TRBJ1-2; D remains ambiguous. Between the trimmed V and J ends, which lost 5 bases and 2 bases, there was a span of 12 bases. The CDR3 consists of 14 residues. Germline V gene sequence: CDR1 LNHDA, CDR2 SQIVND (reference sequence). The CDR3 region has the DNA TGTGCCAGTAGTTTCTCGGGGAGGAACTATGGCTACACCTTC. It specifies CASSFSGRNYGYTF.

V gene TRBV19 combines with J gene TRBJ2-5; 14 nucleotides agree with TRBD2. V was pared by 6 bases and J by 1 base, with 10 bases of the junction left unmatched. The germline V gene has CDR1 LNHDA and CDR2 SQIVND (reference sequence). This CDR3 comprises 18 residues. CDR3 coding DNA: TGTGCCAGTAGCACCGGGACTAGCGGGAGAGGGGCCCAAGAGACCCAGTACTTC. This sequence encodes CASSTGTSGRGAQETQYF.

This clone appeared a few times. This clone may be a read error of a much larger clone one base away. The chain combines TRBV10-1 with TRBJ2-3; D uncertain. Looked up from germline, CDR1 is WNHNN and CDR2 is SYGVQD (reference sequence). Deletions cut 4 bases from V and 6 bases from J, with 5 bases between. The CDR3 consists of 11 residues. CDR3 in DNA: TGCGCCAGCAGTGTTTCTGATACGCAGTATTTT. Translated: CASSVSDTQYF.

V is TRBV6-5 and J is TRBJ1-6; D is perhaps TRBD1 (5 bases). The CDR3 is made up of 15 amino acids. CDR1 is MNHEY, CDR2 SVGAGI, per germline. The V gene lost 5 bases and the J gene lost 1 base, with 9 bases spanning the gap. The CDR3, as DNA: TGTGCCAGCAGTAATCAGGGATCCTATAATTCACCCCTCCACTTT. Residues: CASSNQGSYNSPLHF.

The chain is built from TRBV9 and TRBJ1-6; 11 nucleotides align to TRBD1. The junction had 8 bases not matched to a gene; V was cut back by 3 bases and J by 3 bases. This CDR3 comprises 18 residues. From germline, CDR1 is SGDLS and CDR2 YYNGEE. CDR3 in DNA: TGTGCCAGCAGCGGGAGGACAGGGGGCGACGTCTATAATTCACCCCTCCACTTT. As protein: CASSGRTGGDVYNSPLHF.

The rearrangement links TRBV3-1 (or the pseudogene TRBV3-2) to TRBJ2-7; 12 bases agree with TRBD2. CDR3 length: 15 residues. The V gene's germline CDR1 is LGHDT and CDR2 YNNKEL (reference sequence). The J segment lost 2 bases and the V segment lost 3 bases, leaving 2 bases of the junction unmatched. This CDR3 reads CASSHLAGGPYEQYF. In nucleotides, the CDR3 is TGTGCCAGCAGCCACCTAGCGGGAGGGCCCTACGAGCAGTACTTC.

Note on this clone: The junction differs from germline at one of its ends, possibly a read error. CDR3 sequence reads: CASSLELAGSQNF. In DNA, the CDR3 is TGTGCCAGCAGCTTAGAACTAGCGGGATCTCAGAACTTC. The V call is TRBV11-2, the J call TRBJ2-7; 10 bases are a match to TRBD2. Germline V gene data show CDR1 as SGHAT and CDR2 as FQNNGV. The CDR3 runs 13 residues.

The rearrangement joins TRBV27 to TRBJ1-4; D possibly corresponds to TRBD1 (6 bases). The CDR3 spans 15 residues. Per germline, CDR1 MNHEY and CDR2 SMNVEV (reference sequence). Trimming took 7 bases from V and 0 from J, leaving 12 bases between them. CDR3 residues: CASTQRGTTNEKLFF. The CDR3 coding sequence is TGTGCCAGCACCCAGAGGGGGACAACTAATGAAAAACTGTTTTTT.

The V and J genes are TRBV14 and TRBJ2-3; 10 bases fit TRBD1. The CDR3 has 15 amino acids. Germline values: CDR1 SGHDN, CDR2 FVKESK. The junction had 4 bases not matched to a gene; V was cut back by 4 bases and J by 3 bases. CDR3 sequence: CASSLGTGVTDTQYF. CDR3 coding DNA: TGTGCCAGCAGCCTCGGGACAGGGGTTACAGATACGCAGTATTTT.

The chain uses TRBV7-9 and TRBJ1-4; unclear D gene. Germline CDR1 is SEHNR and CDR2 is FQNEAQ (reference sequence). V lost 3 bases, J lost 6 bases, and 14 bases lay in between. The CDR3 loop spans 15 amino acids. The CDR3 DNA reads as TGTGCCAGCAGCTTTTCGGGGTGGCTGGATGAAAAACTGTTTTTT. This encodes CASSFSGWLDEKLFF.

The genes are TRBV6-5 and TRBJ1-6, with 12 bases lining up with TRBD1. Germline CDR1 MNHEY, CDR2 SVGAGI. Trimming took 4 bases from V and 5 from J; bases not matched to a gene: 3. CDR3 length: 16 amino acids. CDR3 nucleotide sequence: TGTGCCAGCAGTTTGGGACAGGGGGCAAATAATTCACCCCTCCACTTT. Translated: CASSLGQGANNSPLHF.

The rearrangement joins TRBV7-2 to TRBJ2-3; 7 bases agree with TRBD2. The CDR3 totals 16 residues. Germline V lookup: CDR1 SGHTA, CDR2 FQGNSA. J gave up 5 bases and V 0 bases, and 8 bases lay outside the gene matches. The DNA for the CDR3 is TGTGCCAGCAGCTTAGCACCCGCTAGCGGAAGAGATACGCAGTATTTT. Protein: CASSLAPASGRDTQYF.

The chain employs TRBV4-2 and TRBJ1-1; no definite D call. The V end lost 3 bases, the J end lost 0 bases, and 17 bases lay between the germline ends. Germline lookup yields CDR1 LGHNA and CDR2 YNFKEQ. The CDR3 is 17 amino acids. The CDR3 loop is CASSQGPGGKMNTEAFF. For the CDR3, the DNA is TGTGCCAGCAGCCAGGGTCCCGGAGGGAAAATGAACACTGAAGCTTTCTTT.

The gene calls are TRBV7-2 and TRBJ2-2; 9 nucleotides agree with TRBD2. CDR3 size: 13 residues. Unmatched junction bases numbered 2, after V lost 3 bases and J lost 9 bases. Germline-derived CDR1 and CDR2 are SGHTA and FQGNSA. In DNA, the CDR3 is TGTGCCAGCAGCTTTAGCGGGAGCAGGGAGCTGTTTTTT. The encoded protein is CASSFSGSRELFF.

The chain uses TRBV19 and TRBJ2-7; TRBD2 matches at 11 bases. The CDR3 contains 15 residues. V lost 4 bases, J lost 2 bases, and 4 bases stayed unmatched. CDR1 and CDR2 from the germline V gene are LNHDA and SQIVND (reference sequence). CDR3 bases: TGTGCCAGTAGTACGTCGGGACTAGCGGCCTACGAGCAGTACTTC. Translation: CASSTSGLAAYEQYF. The full variable domain, completed using reference TRBV19 and TRBJ2-7, is DGGITQSPKYLFRKEGQNVTLSCEQNLNHDAMYWYRQDPGQGLRLIYYSQIVNDFQKGDIAEGYSVSREKKESFPLTVTSAQKNPTAFYLCASSTSGLAAYEQYFGPGTRLTVT.

The rearrangement joins TRBV10-1 to TRBJ2-7; 7 bases match TRBD2. CDR3 length equals 17 residues. V lost 3 bases and J lost 0; bases outside the gene matches: 11. Germline V gives CDR1 WNHNN, CDR2 SYGVQD (reference sequence). The DNA of the CDR3 is TGCGCCAGCAGTGACGGCCCAGCGGGGTACAACTCCTACGAGCAGTACTTC. Its translation: CASSDGPAGYNSYEQYF.